This T cell receptor beta chain came from a study of cytomegalovirus exposure and HLA in healthy donors. Study-level points and caveats: Investigators reported 150 to 200 TCR beta chains as tied to cytomegalovirus.

The method was immunoSEQ multiplex PCR; TCRdb's version includes in-frame clones alone and lacks a portion of them. The repertoire holds around 300,000 clones, with roughly 87% as singletons. A word on this clone: Its antigen is still unknown.

This TCR was recovered from a woman in her 30s in good health and CMV-seropositive. The sequenced sample consisted of PBMCs.

CDR3 in DNA: TGTGCCAGCAGTGTGCCCCGACTAGCGGGGGGGTCGAACACCGGGGAGCTGTTTTTT. Its protein product is CASSVPRLAGGSNTGELFF. The rearrangement joins TRBV6-1 to TRBJ2-2; TRBD2 aligns across 14 bases. The germline CDR1 and CDR2 sequences are MNHNS and SASEGT. This CDR3 region has 19 residues. J lost 0 bases, V lost 4 bases, and 7 bases had no gene match.